This T cell receptor beta chain emerged from a study of cytomegalovirus exposure and HLA in healthy donors (dated by TCRdb to the late 2010s). At the level of the whole study: An earlier analysis of approximately 550 of the donors reported about 250 Gb of sequence data and roughly 100 million unique TCR beta sequences from 150 million to 200 million T cells. An early release covering 500 to 750 HLA-typed donors comprised approximately 300 gigabases of sequencing data and around 80 million unique TCR sequences. Of the 398 genotyped donors, approximately 80% were placed in the genetic ancestry cluster associated with self-reported Caucasian donors. The study aimed to test whether cataloging public T cell receptors could reveal signatures of past pathogen exposure. The T cell repertoires of several hundred subjects were profiled by immunosequencing and related to cytomegalovirus serostatus. Along with the roughly 610-subject first cohort, a separate validation cohort of 120 different subjects was used. To predict cytomegalovirus infection status, the study combined high-throughput TCR immunosequencing, statistical association of individual TCRs with disease status, and machine learning. A later analysis re-analyzed previously published TCR beta repertoires from 666 donors and added high-resolution HLA genotyping to study TCR occurrence patterns. Rather than drawing on any new phenotypic data, the later analysis identified candidate immune exposures from TCR beta sequences and the way those sequences occurred across donors. To decide whether each TCR beta V gene segment behaved as functional or pseudogenic, an earlier analysis of 587 of the donors relied on high-throughput TCR beta sequencing. Alongside the repertoire data, information on donor age, sex, ethnicity and CMV serostatus was compiled. In a later genetic analysis, genome-wide SNP genotypes for about 65% of the roughly 670 donors were used, and that subset was treated as a discovery cohort. Every discovery cohort repertoire had been produced on one sequencing platform. HLA typing covered class I and class II loci at four-digit resolution. The number of donors typed differed by locus, with roughly 629-640 for A, B, C, DRB1 and DQB1, around 560 for DQA1, 600 to 610 for DPA1, and under 490 for DPB1. Four to six DR-DQ haplotypes were handled as single units for association and clustering because linkage in the cohort was strong. On average, 235,054 unique TCR beta nucleotide sequences were sequenced per donor among a few hundred genotyped donors of the cohort, with roughly 18% of those sequences being non-productive.

Libraries were built with the immunoSEQ multiplex PCR assay. The multiplex PCR relied on a mix of 60 forward primers for TCR Vbeta segments and 13 reverse primers for TCR Jbeta segments. The CDR3 region of rearranged TCR beta genes was amplified from genomic DNA with a multiplex PCR assay. The Illumina HiSeq System was used to sequence the amplified TCR beta libraries as 87-base-pair reads. Concerning the study's data processing: Across the roughly 600 repertoires, a later analysis counted around 80 million unique TCR beta chains, roughly 11 million of which were shared by at least two donors. Raw reads were error-corrected and collapsed into unique sequences with a nearest-neighbor algorithm that merged closely related sequences to remove PCR and sequencing errors. Alignment of CDR3 sequences to IMGT reference sequences was used to assign V, D and J gene segments. For a sequence to be retained, at least a six-nucleotide match to both a V gene segment and a J gene segment was required. Rearrangements were classified as productive when the CDR3 lacked stop codons and remained in frame with V and J, and all other rearrangements were classified as non-productive. Following IMGT convention, CDR3 was defined as the stretch from the second conserved V-encoded cysteine to the conserved J-encoded phenylalanine. In an earlier analysis of more than 550 of the donors, sequences lacking an unambiguous match to a single V gene segment were excluded. An earlier analysis of approximately 590 of the donors called V segments functional above 56.7% productive rearrangements and segregating when the between-donor standard deviation exceeded 5%. To diagnose cytomegalovirus status from the catalog of TCR beta chain sequences, a statistical classification framework was built. A later analysis assigned V and J genes by comparing TCR nucleotide sequences with IMGT/GENE-DB human TR gene sequences. A later analysis assigned CDR3 sequences and most-parsimonious VDJ recombination scenarios with the TCRdist pipeline. A later analysis defined each TCR beta chain by its CDR3 amino acid sequence plus V-gene family, and excluded reads lacking a unique V-gene family. As a way to deal with suspected cross-contamination and a sequencing artifact, a later analysis dropped approximately 590 nucleotide sequences that were highly shared and had low generation probability. In a later analysis, a clonal expansion index was calculated for each public chain from normalized within-repertoire ranks of inferred template counts. A later analysis computed generation probabilities with a VDJ recombination model fitted to out-of-frame rearrangements, and checked the results against IGoR. In a later analysis, TCR-TCR, TCR-HLA and TCR-CMV co-occurrence was scored with hypergeometric tests, and a repertoire-size bias correction was applied to TCR pairs. In a later analysis, false discovery rates were estimated by permuting HLA or CMV assignments 20 times. In a later analysis, co-occurring TCRs were grouped with DBSCAN, and TCRdist sequence similarity was added when clustering was performed within HLA-allele-positive subsets. Co-occurrence clustering excluded repertoires with fewer than 30,000 or more than 120,000 public chains, plus five with anomalous nucleotide sharing. TCRdb stores this immuneACCESS table with in-frame sequences only. Part of the clones is absent; in the studies checked, under half of the shortfall reflects unresolved V genes, and no reason is known for the rest. That table gives V, J and clone size, and the DNA gave D and trimming. The sample data list about 87,000 clones, and 74% of these were observed just once. The ten biggest clones cover about a fifth of the sample.

A remark on this clone: Its antigen specificity is not known. Per-base qualities were not stored, and no clone one base away is much larger.

Study-level results and caveats: A total of fewer than 200 TCR beta chains were listed by the study as associated with cytomegalovirus. An earlier analysis of roughly 570 of the donors showed that most TCR beta V segments appeared in productive rearrangements either about 87% or about 30% of the time, which broadly matched IMGT annotations. A further reported finding was that TCR beta sequences accurately predicted the HLA-A and HLA-B alleles for most subjects in the first cohort. In a later analysis, most CMV-associated TCR beta chains were found to appear HLA-restricted, with HLA associations seemingly driven largely by CMV exposure. A later analysis found that TCR association rates varied across HLA loci, with DRB1 alleles showing the most associated TCRs and HLA-C alleles the fewest. A later genetic analysis reported fewer N-insertions in productive TCRs among donors in an Asian-associated ancestry cluster than the roughly 700-donor mean. In a later analysis, several top co-occurrence clusters were reported to appear linked to parvovirus B19, influenza, CMV and Epstein-Barr virus. Because counts were too low, some 17 rarely observed V segments, including chromosome 9 orphons, were excluded from the earlier analysis of about 500 of the donors. Only TCR beta chains were sequenced in this cohort, and the absence of alpha or paired-chain data limited detectable features. Most TCR sequences were seen in very few donors, while some public TCRs were found in many individuals. The authors suggested that the approach could potentially be generalized to other disease states and immunological phenotypes. In a later analysis, HLA-associated TCR beta chains showed more clonal expansion and lower generation probabilities than non-associated chains that were equally common. For the cohort, immune exposure information was limited to CMV serostatus. Because HLA typing was unavailable for some donors at each locus, only the typed subset was used in association tests. In both the original and validation cohorts, the classifier was reported to diagnose cytomegalovirus status with high specificity and sensitivity. When HLA alleles, especially DR and DQ, strongly co-occurred, attributing TCR associations to individual alleles was difficult. In a later genetic analysis, a missense DCLRE1C variant was associated with V-gene and J-gene trimming of TCR beta chains, and the association was replicated in an independent cohort. Roughly uniform sequencing depth across donors was assumed in presence/absence analyses, although this assumption may not hold. At a false discovery rate of 0.05, a later analysis linked 16,000 or so TCR beta sequences to specific HLA alleles. The sequencing pipeline was judged likely to have produced a cluster of highly shared sequence variants as a technical artifact. Correlated functional status among segregating V segments might be attributable to linkage disequilibrium, but an unknown experimental factor could not be ruled out. In vitro tests confirmed that a few of the cytomegalovirus-associated TCR beta chains recognize cytomegalovirus antigens.

The cohort comprised 670 or so healthy bone marrow donors. All cohort members were sampled while nominally healthy, although unrecorded immune exposures were likely present. The donor tested CMV seropositive and was one of the 289 seropositive cohort members. Each donor provided a peripheral blood sample, and peripheral blood mononuclear cells were used for TCR beta sequencing. Genomic DNA extraction from the blood cell samples was performed with the Qiagen DNeasy Blood Extraction Kit. Material: PBMCs. This clonotype originated in a young man in good health and CMV-seropositive.

The DNA sequence is given as TGTGCTAGTGGTCACTCGGACAAGGATGAAAAACTGTTTTTT. Protein translation: CASGHSDKDEKLFF. In this chain, TRBV12-5 is recombined with TRBJ1-4; TRBD1 might be the D gene, on 5 matching bases. Trimming removed 5 bases from V and 6 bases from J, leaving 13 bases between the germline ends. CDR1 and CDR2 (LGHNT, FRNRAP) derive from the germline V gene. Measured from the cysteine to the phenylalanine, the CDR3 is 14 residues long. The read is trimmed to its CDR3 DNA, 42 bases read in frame from base 1.